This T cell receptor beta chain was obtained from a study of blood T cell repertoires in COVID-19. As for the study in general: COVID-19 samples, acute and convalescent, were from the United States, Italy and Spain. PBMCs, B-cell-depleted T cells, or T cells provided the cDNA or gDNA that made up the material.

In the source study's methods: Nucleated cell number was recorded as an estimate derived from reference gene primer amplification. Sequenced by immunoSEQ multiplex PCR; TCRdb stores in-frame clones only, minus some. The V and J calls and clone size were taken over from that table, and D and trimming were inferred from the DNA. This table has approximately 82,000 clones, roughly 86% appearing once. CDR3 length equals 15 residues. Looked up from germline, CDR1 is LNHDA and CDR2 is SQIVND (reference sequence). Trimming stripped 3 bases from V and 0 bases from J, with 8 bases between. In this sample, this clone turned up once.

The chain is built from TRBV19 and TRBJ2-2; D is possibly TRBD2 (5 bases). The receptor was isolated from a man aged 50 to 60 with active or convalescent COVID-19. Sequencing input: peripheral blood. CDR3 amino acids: CASSIASTNTGELFF. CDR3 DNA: TGTGCCAGTAGTATCGCTAGCACGAACACCGGGGAGCTGTTTTTT.